This entry describes one T cell receptor (beta chain). Its antigen is currently unknown. Amplification of the TCR beta CDR3 regions used RNA transcripts (as template). In the first round, RT-PCR was carried out with HTBI primers, and a multiplex PCR formed the second round. TCRdb redid the calling of the multiplex PCR reads with MiXCR, one entry per CDR3 protein. Of approximately 160,000 distinct CDR3 sequences in the sample, 30% to 45% were seen once. This specimen comes from a study of Graves' ophthalmopathy and Graves' hyperthyroidism. Study results and caveats: Blood was where most expanded thyroid clonotypes above 0.001 frequency also turned up.

Ineligible for inclusion were patients with other autoimmune diseases, uncontrolled infections, pregnancy or lactation. Diagnostic conclusions were grounded in clinical symptoms, serum thyroxine, TRAb, thyroid ultrasound and orbital computed tomography. The ends lost 1 base at V and 5 bases at J; junction bases unmatched: 7. The CDR3 covers 16 residues. Germline CDR1 and CDR2: KGHDR and SFDVKD. Sequenced sample: peripheral blood. The V gene is TRBV24-1, the J gene TRBJ2-5; the match to TRBD1 covers 9 bases. The TCR originated in a woman aged 40 to 50 with Graves' ophthalmopathy. The CDR3 DNA follows: TGTGCCACCAGTGATTTTCACACAGGGGGCTGGGAGACCCAGTACTTC. This codes for CATSDFHTGGWETQYF.